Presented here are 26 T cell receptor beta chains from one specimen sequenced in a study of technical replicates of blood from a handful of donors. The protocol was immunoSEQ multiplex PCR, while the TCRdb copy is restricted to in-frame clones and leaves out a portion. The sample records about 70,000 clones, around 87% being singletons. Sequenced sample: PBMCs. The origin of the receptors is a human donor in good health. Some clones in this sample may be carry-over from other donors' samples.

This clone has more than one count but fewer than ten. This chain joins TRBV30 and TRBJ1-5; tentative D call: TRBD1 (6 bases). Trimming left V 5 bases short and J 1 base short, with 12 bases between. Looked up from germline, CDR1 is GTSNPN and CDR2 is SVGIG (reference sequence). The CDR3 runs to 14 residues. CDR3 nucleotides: TGTGCCTGGGGACAGTCGAAGAGCAATCAGCCCCAGCATTTT. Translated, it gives CAWGQSKSNQPQHF.

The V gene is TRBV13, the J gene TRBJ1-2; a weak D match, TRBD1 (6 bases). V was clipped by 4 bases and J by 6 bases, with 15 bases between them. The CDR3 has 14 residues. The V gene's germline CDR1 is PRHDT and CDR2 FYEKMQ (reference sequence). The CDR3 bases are TGTGCCAGCAGCTCTTTACAGGGTAGGAATGGCTACACCTTC. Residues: CASSSLQGRNGYTF. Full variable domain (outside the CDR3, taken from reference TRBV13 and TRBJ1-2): AAGVIQSPRHLIKEKRETATLKCYPIPRHDTVYWYQQGPGQDPQFLISFYEKMQSDKGSIPDRFSAQQFSDYHSELNMSSLELGDSALYFCASSSLQGRNGYTFGSGTRLTVV.

CDR3 nucleotide sequence: TGTGCCAGCAGCTCACGGGACAGCAGGGCTGAAGCTTTCTTT. Its protein product is CASSSRDSRAEAFF. The genes are TRBV5-4 and TRBJ1-1; 7 nucleotides line up with TRBD1. The CDR3 has 14 amino acids. The germline V gene encodes CDR1 SGHNT and CDR2 YYREEE (reference sequence). The V segment lost 3 bases and the J segment 6 bases; nucleotides outside the gene matches: 8.

CDR3 bases: TGCGCCAGCAGCTTGGCCGCGAACACCGGGGAGCTGTTTTTT. Translation gives CASSLAANTGELFF. This chain links TRBV5-1 with TRBJ2-2; unclear D gene. CDR3 size: 14 residues. CDR1 and CDR2 from the germline V gene are SGHRS and YFSETQ. Trimming shortened V by 0 bases and J by 0 bases, and 3 bases separated the two germline ends.

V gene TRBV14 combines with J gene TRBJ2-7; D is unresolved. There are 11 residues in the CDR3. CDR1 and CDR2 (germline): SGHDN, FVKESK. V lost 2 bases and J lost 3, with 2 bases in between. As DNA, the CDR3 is TGTGCCAGCAGCCAACACTACGAGCAGTACTTC. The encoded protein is CASSQHYEQYF.

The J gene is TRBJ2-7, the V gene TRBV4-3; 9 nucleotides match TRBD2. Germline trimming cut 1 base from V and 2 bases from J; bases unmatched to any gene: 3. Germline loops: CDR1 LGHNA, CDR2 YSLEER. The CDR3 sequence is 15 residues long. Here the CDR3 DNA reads TGCGCCAGCAGCCAAGCGGCTAGCGGGGCCTACGAGCAGTACTTC. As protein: CASSQAASGAYEQYF.

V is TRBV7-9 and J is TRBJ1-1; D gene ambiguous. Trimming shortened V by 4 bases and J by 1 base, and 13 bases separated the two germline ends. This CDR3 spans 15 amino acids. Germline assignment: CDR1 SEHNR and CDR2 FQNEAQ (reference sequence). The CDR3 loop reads CASSSKGGSNTEAFF. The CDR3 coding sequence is TGTGCCAGCAGCTCAAAGGGAGGCTCGAACACTGAAGCTTTCTTT.

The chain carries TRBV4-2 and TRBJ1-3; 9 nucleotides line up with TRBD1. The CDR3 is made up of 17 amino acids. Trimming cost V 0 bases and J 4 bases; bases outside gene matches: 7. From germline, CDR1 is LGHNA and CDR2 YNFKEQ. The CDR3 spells CASSQDWKGQGGNTIYF. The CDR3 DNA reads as TGTGCCAGCAGCCAAGATTGGAAGGGACAGGGAGGAAACACCATATATTTT.

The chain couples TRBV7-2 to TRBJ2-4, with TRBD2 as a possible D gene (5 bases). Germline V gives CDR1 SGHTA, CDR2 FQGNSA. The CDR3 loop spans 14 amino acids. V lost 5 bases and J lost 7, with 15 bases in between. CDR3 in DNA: TGTGCCAGCAGCCCGACGAGGGATAAGAACATTCAGTACTTC. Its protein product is CASSPTRDKNIQYF.

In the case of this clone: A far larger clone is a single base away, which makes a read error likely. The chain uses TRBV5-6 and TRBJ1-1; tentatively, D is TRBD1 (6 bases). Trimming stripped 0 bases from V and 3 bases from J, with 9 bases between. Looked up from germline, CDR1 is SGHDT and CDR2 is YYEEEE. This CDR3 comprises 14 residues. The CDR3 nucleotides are TGTGCCAGCAGCTTGGGAGGGGGATACACTGAAGCTTTCTTT. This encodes CASSLGGGYTEAFF.

The CDR3 loop is CAWSVDSFEAFF. CDR3 nucleotides: TGTGCCTGGAGCGTGGACAGTTTTGAAGCTTTCTTT. The chain links TRBV30 to TRBJ1-1; tentatively, D is TRBD1 (6 bases). Germline lookup yields CDR1 GTSNPN and CDR2 SVGIG (reference sequence). V gave up 3 bases and J gave up 7 bases, with 12 bases separating them. The length of the CDR3 is 12 residues. The full variable domain, rest sourced from reference TRBV30 and TRBJ1-1, is SQTIHQWPATLVQPVGSPLSLECTVEGTSNPNLYWYRQAAGRGLQLLFYSVGIGQISSEVPQNLSASRPQDRQFILSSKKLLLSDSGFYLCAWSVDSFEAFFGQGTRLTVV.

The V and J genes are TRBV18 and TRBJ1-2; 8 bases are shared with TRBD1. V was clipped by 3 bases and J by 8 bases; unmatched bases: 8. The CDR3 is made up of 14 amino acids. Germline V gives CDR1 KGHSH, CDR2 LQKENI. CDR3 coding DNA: TGTGCCAGCTCACCCACCCAGGGGGCGGACGGCTACACCTTC. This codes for CASSPTQGADGYTF.

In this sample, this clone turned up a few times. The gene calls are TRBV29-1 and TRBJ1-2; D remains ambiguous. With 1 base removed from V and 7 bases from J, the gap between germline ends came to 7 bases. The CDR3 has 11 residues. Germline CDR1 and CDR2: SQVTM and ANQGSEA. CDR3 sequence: CSVEVELGYTF. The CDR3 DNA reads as TGCAGCGTTGAAGTGGAGCTTGGCTACACCTTC.

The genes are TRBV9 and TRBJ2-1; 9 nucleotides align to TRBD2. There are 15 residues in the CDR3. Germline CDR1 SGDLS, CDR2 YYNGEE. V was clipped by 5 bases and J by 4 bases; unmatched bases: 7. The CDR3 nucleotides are TGTGCCAGCAGTGCGAGCGGGGGGCCATACAATGAGCAGTTCTTC. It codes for CASSASGGPYNEQFF.

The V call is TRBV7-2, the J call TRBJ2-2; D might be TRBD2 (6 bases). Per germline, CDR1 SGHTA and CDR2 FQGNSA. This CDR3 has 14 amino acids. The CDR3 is CAERSGANTGELFF. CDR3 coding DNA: TGTGCAGAACGTAGCGGTGCGAACACCGGGGAGCTGTTTTTT.

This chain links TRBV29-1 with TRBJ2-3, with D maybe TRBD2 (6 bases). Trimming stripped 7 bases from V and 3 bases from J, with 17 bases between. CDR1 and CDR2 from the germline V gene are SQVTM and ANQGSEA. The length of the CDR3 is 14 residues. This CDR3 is CSEPWGVGTDTQYF. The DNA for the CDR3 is TGCAGCGAGCCGTGGGGGGTAGGTACAGATACGCAGTATTTT.

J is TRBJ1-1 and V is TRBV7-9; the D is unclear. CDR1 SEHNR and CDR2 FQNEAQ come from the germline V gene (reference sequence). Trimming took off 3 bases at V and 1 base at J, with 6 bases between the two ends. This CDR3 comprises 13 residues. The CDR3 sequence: CASSLMRNTEAFF. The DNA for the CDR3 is TGTGCCAGCAGCTTGATGAGGAACACTGAAGCTTTCTTT.

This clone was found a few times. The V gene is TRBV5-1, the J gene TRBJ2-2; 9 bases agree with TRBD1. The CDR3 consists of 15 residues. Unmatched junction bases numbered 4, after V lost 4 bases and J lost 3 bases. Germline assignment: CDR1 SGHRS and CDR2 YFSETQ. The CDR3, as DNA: TGCGCCAGCAGCATGCGGACAGGGGACACCGGGGAGCTGTTTTTT. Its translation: CASSMRTGDTGELFF.

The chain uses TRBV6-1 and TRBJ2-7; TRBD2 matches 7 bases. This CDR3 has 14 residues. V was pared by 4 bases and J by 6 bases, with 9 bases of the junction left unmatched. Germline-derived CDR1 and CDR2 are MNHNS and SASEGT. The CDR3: CASSAGTTRGEQYF. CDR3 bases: TGTGCCAGCAGTGCCGGGACTACCCGAGGCGAGCAGTACTTC.

CDR3 in amino acids: CASSQDTGTETYNEQFF. The CDR3 DNA follows: TGCGCCAGCAGTCAGGACACCGGGACAGAAACCTACAATGAGCAGTTCTTC. V usage is TRBV23-1 and J usage is TRBJ2-1; 7 nucleotides agree with TRBD1. TRBV23-1 qualifies as an ORF whose function is uncertain. Trimming cost V 3 bases and J 2 bases; bases outside gene matches: 10. The CDR3 contains 17 residues.

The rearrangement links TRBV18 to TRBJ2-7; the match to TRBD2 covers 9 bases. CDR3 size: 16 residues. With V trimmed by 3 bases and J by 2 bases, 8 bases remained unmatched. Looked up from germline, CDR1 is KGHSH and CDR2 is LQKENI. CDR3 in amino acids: CASSPRVAGDTYEQYF. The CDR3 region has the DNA TGTGCCAGCTCACCCCGGGTAGCGGGGGATACCTACGAGCAGTACTTC.

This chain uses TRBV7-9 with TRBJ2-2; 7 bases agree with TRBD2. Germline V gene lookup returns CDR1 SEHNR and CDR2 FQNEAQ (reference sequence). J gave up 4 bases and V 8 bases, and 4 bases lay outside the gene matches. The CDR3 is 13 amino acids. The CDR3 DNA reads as TGTGCCAGCCAAGGGGAGGGCACCGGGGAGCTGTTTTTT. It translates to CASQGEGTGELFF.

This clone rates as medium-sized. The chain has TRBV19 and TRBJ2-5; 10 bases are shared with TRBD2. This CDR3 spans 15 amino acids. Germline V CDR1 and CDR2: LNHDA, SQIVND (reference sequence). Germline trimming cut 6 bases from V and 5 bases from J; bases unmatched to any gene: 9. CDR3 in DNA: TGTGCCAGTAGCCAGGGTTCTAGCGGGAGTGAGACCCAGTACTTC. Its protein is CASSQGSSGSETQYF.

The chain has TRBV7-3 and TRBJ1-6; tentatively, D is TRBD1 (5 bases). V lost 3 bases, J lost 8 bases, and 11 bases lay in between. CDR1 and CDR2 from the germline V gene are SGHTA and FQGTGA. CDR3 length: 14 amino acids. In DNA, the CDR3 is TGTGCCAGCAGCTTTCAGGGTGCAGATTCACCCCTCCACTTT. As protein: CASSFQGADSPLHF.

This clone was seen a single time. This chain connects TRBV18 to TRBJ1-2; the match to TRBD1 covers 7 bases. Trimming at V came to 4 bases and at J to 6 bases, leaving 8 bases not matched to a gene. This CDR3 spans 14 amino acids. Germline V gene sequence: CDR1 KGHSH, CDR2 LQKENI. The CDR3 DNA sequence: TGTGCCAGCTCACTGACAGGGTCCCAGGATGGCTACACCTTC. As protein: CASSLTGSQDGYTF.

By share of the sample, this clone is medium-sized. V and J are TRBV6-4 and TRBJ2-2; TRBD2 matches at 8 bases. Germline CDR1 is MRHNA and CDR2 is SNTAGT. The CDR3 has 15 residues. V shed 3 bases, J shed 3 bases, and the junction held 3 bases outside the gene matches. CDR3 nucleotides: TGTGCCAGCAGTGAGGTAGCGGGACACACCGGGGAGCTGTTTTTT. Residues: CASSEVAGHTGELFF.